This T cell receptor beta chain was observed in a study of shared clonotypes between healthy human individuals. Overall study results and limits: Several donors held 4.5% to 5% of naive CD4 clonotypes in common.

This CDR3 region has 15 residues. Per the germline V gene, CDR1 is KGHSH and CDR2 is LQKENI. V lost 2 bases and J lost 0, with 8 bases in between. Here immunoSEQ multiplex PCR was the method, and the copy in TCRdb shows in-frame clones only, minus some. Altogether around 2.5 million clones are present, 93% being singletons, with the ten largest covering 0.36%. Division of CD4+ cells produced a CD45RA+ naive subset and a CD45RA-negative memory subset. In the case of this clone: Its matching antigen is unknown.

The chain links TRBV18 to TRBJ1-3; no firm D call. Sequences were obtained from naive CD4+ T cells from PBMCs. The subset was: CD45RA+ positively selected. The receptor was isolated from a man aged 18 to 35 in good health. Some clones in this sample may be carry-over from other donors' samples. In DNA form, the CDR3 reads TGTGCCAGCTCACCAAATGCATACTCTGGAAACACCATATATTTT. It is translated as CASSPNAYSGNTIYF.